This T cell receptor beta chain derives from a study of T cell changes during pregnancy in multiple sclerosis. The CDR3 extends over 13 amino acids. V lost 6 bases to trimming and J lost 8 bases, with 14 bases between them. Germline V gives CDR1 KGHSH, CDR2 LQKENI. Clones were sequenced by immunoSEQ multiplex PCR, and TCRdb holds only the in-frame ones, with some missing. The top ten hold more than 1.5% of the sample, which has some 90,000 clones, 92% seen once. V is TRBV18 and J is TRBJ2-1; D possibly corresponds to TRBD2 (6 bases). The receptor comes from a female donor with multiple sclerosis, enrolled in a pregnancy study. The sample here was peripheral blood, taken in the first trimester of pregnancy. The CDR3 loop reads CASSAGFSYEQFF. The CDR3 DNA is TGTGCCAGCTCGGCGGGGTTCAGCTATGAGCAGTTCTTC.